A selection of T cell receptor beta chains follows, all from one sample in a study of control samples from healthy donors and cancer patients. Method: immunoSEQ multiplex PCR; TCRdb's copy keeps in-frame clones and lacks some. The repertoire holds about 100,000 clones, with more than 75% as singletons. The sample was blood. The source is a woman in her 50s in good health. The CDR3 runs from the conserved cysteine through the conserved F or W. D genes are given only for firm matches. Expanded clones get a size class; other rows say once, few or many, or leave the size out.

clone size | J gene | D gene | V gene | CDR3 DNA | CDR3 protein
. | TRBJ2-1 | . | TRBV20-1 | TGCAGTGCTACGTCCCTAAATGAGCAGTTCTTC | CSATSLNEQFF
. | TRBJ2-2 | . | TRBV5-1 | TGCGCCAGCAGCACCACGACAAACTCGAACACCGGGGAGCTGTTTTTT | CASSTTTNSNTGELFF
. | TRBJ2-5 | . | TRBV6-5 | TGTGCCAGCCGAGGATCTCAAGCGACGGAGACCCAGTACTTC | CASRGSQATETQYF
. | TRBJ2-1 | TRBD2 | TRBV9 | TGTGCCAGCAGCGTAGGAGCGGGGGAGGGTATAAATGAGCAGTTCTTC | CASSVGAGEGINEQFF
. | TRBJ1-5 | . | TRBV6-6 | TGTGCCAGCAGTTACCCGACGGGTTATAGCAATCAGCCCCAGCATTTT | CASSYPTGYSNQPQHF
. | TRBJ1-2 | TRBD1 | TRBV4-1 | TGCGCCAGCAGCCAAACAGGGGTCTATGGCTACACCTTC | CASSQTGVYGYTF
. | TRBJ2-3 | TRBD2 | TRBV5-1 | TGCGCCAGCAGCTTGGAGGTGCTAGCGGCCACAGATACGCAGTATTTT | CASSLEVLAATDTQYF
. | TRBJ2-2 | . | TRBV7-9 | TGTGCCAGCAGCCCCGGTACAGGATTTTACACCGGGGAGCTGTTTTTT | CASSPGTGFYTGELFF
. | TRBJ2-2 | . | TRBV19 | TGTGCCAGTAGTATATCGGGGGTGGCGAACACCGGGGAGCTGTTTTTT | CASSISGVANTGELFF
once | TRBJ1-5 | . | TRBV4-1 | TGCGCCAGCAGCCAAGATGTGTATCAGCCCCAGCATTTT | CASSQDVYQPQHF
. | TRBJ2-2 | . | TRBV30 | TGTGCCTTAGTTGACCACAGGGTTTACAGTGGGGAGCTGTTTTTT | CALVDHRVYSGELFF
. | TRBJ2-1 | . | TRBV2 | TGTGCCAGCCTAGGACGGGTACCCTCGGAGCAGTTCTTC | CASLGRVPSEQFF
. | TRBJ2-5 | TRBD2 | TRBV7-2 | TGTGCCAGCAGCTCCCGGCTAGCGGGGGCGTCGGGAGTCCAAGCCACCCAGTACTTC | CASSSRLAGASGVQATQYF
. | TRBJ2-2 | TRBD2 | TRBV7-6 | TGTGCCAGCAGTAGGACTAGCGGCAACACCGGGGAGCTGTTTTTT | CASSRTSGNTGELFF
. | TRBJ1-6 | . | TRBV2 | TGTGCCAGCACAACCGAGGCGGCAAAGGGGTCACCCCTCCACTTT | CASTTEAAKGSPLHF
. | TRBJ2-1 | TRBD2 | TRBV4-1 | TGCGCCAGCATAGGCGCGCGGGGGGCCGGGCGGGAGCAGTTCTTC | CASIGARGAGREQFF
. | TRBJ1-5 | . | TRBV18 | TGTGCCAGCTCACAGGGGCTCGGGAGCAATCAGCCCCAGCATTTT | CASSQGLGSNQPQHF
. | TRBJ2-2 | TRBD2 | TRBV19 | TGTGCCAGTAGTATAGAGGGGCCGCAGCGGGGTGGGACCGGGGAGCTGTTTTTT | CASSIEGPQRGGTGELFF
. | TRBJ2-3 | . | TRBV7-2 | TGTGCCAGCAGCTTGCGATCCGCTGCGCAGTATTTT | CASSLRSAAQYF
. | TRBJ1-5 | TRBD1 | TRBV7-9 | TGTGCCAGCAGCTTAACAGGGGGCCATCAGCCCCAGCATTTT | CASSLTGGHQPQHF
. | TRBJ2-1 | TRBD2 | TRBV10-1 | TGCGCCAGCAGTGAGTCGACTAGCCTTGAGCAGTTCTTC | CASSESTSLEQFF
. | TRBJ1-6 | . | TRBV2 | TGTGCCAGCAGTGAAAGTTGGGGTTCGGGCACACCCCTCCACTTT | CASSESWGSGTPLHF
. | TRBJ1-1 | . | TRBV11-2 | TGTGCCAGCAGCTTATCGGTAGTTCAGGGGATCACTGAAGCTTTCTTT | CASSLSVVQGITEAFF
once | TRBJ2-5 | . | TRBV4-1 | TGCGCCAGCAGCCAAGTCCTAGCGTCGGAGACCCAGTACTTC | CASSQVLASETQYF
. | TRBJ1-2 | . | TRBV4-3 | TGCGCCAGCAGCCAAGATCGGTTAGGGCAGCAAGATGGCTACACCTTC | CASSQDRLGQQDGYTF
. | TRBJ2-5 | TRBD1 | TRBV12-3/TRBV12-4 | TGTGCCAGCAGCTGGGGACAGGATGAGACCCAGTACTTC | CASSWGQDETQYF
. | TRBJ2-2 | . | TRBV11-2 | TGTGCCAGCAGCTTAGTGATCGCAGGGCGGAGCACCGGGGAGCTGTTTTTT | CASSLVIAGRSTGELFF
. | TRBJ1-1 | . | TRBV11-3 | TGTGCCAGCAGCTCCGGGTCAGAAGCTTTCTTT | CASSSGSEAFF
. | TRBJ1-2 | . | TRBV2 | TGTGCCAGCAGTGAGGGGTTTGGCTACACCTTC | CASSEGFGYTF
. | TRBJ1-3 | TRBD1 | TRBV2 | TGTGCCAGCAGTGCGCAGGACAGGGCTGGAAACACCATATATTTT | CASSAQDRAGNTIYF
. | TRBJ1-3 | TRBD1 | TRBV19 | TGTGCCAGTAAGACGACAGGGGCTGGAAACACCATATATTTT | CASKTTGAGNTIYF